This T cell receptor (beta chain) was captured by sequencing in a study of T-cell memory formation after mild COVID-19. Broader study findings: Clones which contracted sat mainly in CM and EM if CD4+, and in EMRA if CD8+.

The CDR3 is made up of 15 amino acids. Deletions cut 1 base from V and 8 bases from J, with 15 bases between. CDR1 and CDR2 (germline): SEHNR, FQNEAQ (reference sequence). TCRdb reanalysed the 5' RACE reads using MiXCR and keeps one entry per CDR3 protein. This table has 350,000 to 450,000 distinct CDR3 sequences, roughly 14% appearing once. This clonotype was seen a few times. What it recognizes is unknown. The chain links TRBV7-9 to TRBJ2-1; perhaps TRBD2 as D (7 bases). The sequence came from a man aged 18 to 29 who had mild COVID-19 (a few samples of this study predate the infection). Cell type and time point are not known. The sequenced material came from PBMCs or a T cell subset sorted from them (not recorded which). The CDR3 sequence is CASSLGGGPWDEQFF. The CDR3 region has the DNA TGTGCCAGCAGCTTAGGCGGGGGCCCCTGGGATGAGCAGTTCTTC.